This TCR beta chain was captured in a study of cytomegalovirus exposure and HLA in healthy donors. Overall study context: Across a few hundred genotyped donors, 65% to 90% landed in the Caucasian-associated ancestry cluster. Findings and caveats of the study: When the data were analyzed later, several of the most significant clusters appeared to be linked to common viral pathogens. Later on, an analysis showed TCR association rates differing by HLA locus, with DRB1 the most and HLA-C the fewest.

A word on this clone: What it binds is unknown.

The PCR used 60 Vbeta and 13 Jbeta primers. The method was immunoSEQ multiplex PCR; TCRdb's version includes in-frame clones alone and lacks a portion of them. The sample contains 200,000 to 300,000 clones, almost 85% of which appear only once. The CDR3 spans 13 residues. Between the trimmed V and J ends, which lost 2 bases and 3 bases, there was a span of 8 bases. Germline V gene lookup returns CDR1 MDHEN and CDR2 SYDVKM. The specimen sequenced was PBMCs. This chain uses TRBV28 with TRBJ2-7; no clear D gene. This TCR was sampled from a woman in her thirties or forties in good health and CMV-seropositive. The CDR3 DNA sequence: TGTGCCAGCAGTTTAGGGCCCTTCTACGAGCAGTACTTC. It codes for CASSLGPFYEQYF.